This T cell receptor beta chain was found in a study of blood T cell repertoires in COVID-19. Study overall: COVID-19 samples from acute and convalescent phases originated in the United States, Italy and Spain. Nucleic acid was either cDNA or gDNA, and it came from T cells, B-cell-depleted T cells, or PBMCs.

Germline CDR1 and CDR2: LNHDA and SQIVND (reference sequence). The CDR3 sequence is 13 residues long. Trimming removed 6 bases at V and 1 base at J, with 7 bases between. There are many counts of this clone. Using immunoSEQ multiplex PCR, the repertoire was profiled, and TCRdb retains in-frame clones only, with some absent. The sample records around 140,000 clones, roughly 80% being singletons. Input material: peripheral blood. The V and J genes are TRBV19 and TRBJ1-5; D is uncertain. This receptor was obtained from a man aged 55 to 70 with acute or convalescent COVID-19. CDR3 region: CASSPTSNQPQHF. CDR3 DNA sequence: TGTGCCAGTAGCCCGACAAGCAATCAGCCCCAGCATTTT.